A single sample is the source of the 27 T cell receptor beta chains below, sequenced in a study of blood T cells in healthy people across ages. The authors ran a second PCR of about 6 to 12 cycles using a sample-barcoded 5' primer and a J-beta primer mix. MiXCR, applied by TCRdb to the 5' RACE reads, yields one record per CDR3 protein. This repertoire shows roughly 1.9 million distinct CDR3 sequences, 39% found once; its top ten account for 20% to 25%. The sequenced material came from blood. These receptors came from a human donor in good health.

The chain uses TRBV29-1 and TRBJ1-2; 9 bases line up with TRBD1. CDR1 and CDR2 from the germline V gene are SQVTM and ANQGSEA. V gave up 5 bases and J gave up 10 bases; unmatched junction bases: 8. This CDR3 is 12 amino acids long. The CDR3 DNA reads as TGCAGCGTTAGAACAGGGGGCCGTGACTACACCTTC. This gives the protein CSVRTGGRDYTF.

The rearrangement joins TRBV29-1 to TRBJ1-1; D is possibly TRBD1 (6 bases). Trimming stripped 0 bases from V and 1 base from J, with 6 bases between. This CDR3 contains 13 residues. Germline V gene data show CDR1 as SQVTM and CDR2 as ANQGSEA. The CDR3 DNA is TGCAGCGTTGAAGAGGGACAGAACACTGAAGCTTTCTTT. It yields the protein CSVEEGQNTEAFF. Drawing the rest from reference TRBV29-1 and TRBJ1-1, the complete variable domain is SAVISQKPSRDICQRGTSLTIQCQVDSQVTMMFWYRQQPGQSLTLIATANQGSEATYESGFVIDKFPISRPNLTFSTLTVSNMSPEDSSIYLCSVEEGQNTEAFFGQGTRLTVV.

The rearrangement links TRBV7-9 to TRBJ2-1; D is perhaps TRBD1 or TRBD2 (5 bases each). V gave up 1 base and J gave up 8 bases, with 15 bases separating them. CDR1 and CDR2 from the germline V gene are SEHNR and FQNEAQ (reference sequence). The CDR3 contains 15 residues. The CDR3 sequence: CASSLEGAGGYEQFF. The DNA for the CDR3 is TGTGCCAGCAGCTTAGAAGGGGCGGGTGGTTATGAGCAGTTCTTC. The whole variable domain, filled in from reference TRBV7-9 and TRBJ2-1, reads DTGVSQNPRHKITKRGQNVTFRCDPISEHNRLYWYRQTLGQGPEFLTYFQNEAQLEKSRLLSDRFSAERPKGSFSTLEIQRTEQGDSAMYLCASSLEGAGGYEQFFGPGTRLTVL.

The chain couples TRBV10-3 to TRBJ2-5; TRBD2 agrees at 8 bases. CDR3 size: 15 residues. The J segment lost 0 bases and the V segment lost 5 bases, leaving 5 bases of the junction unmatched. The germline V gene has CDR1 ENHRY and CDR2 SYGVKD. The CDR3: CAISPSGGDQETQYF. DNA of the CDR3: TGTGCCATCAGTCCCAGCGGGGGTGACCAAGAGACCCAGTACTTC.

This clonotype was seen only once. DNA for the CDR3: TGTGCCGGGCAGACGGTGGATAGCAATCAGCCCCAGCATTTT. Residues: CAGQTVDSNQPQHF. This chain joins TRBV2 and TRBJ1-5, with D uncertain. CDR1 and CDR2 (germline): SNHLY, FYNNEI. The CDR3 runs 14 residues. The ends were cut back, 11 bases at V and 0 bases at J, with 14 bases in the middle.

In DNA form, the CDR3 reads TGCAGTGCTAGTCGGACAGGGAGGTCCTACGAGCAGTACTTC. Encoded protein: CSASRTGRSYEQYF. V and J are TRBV20-1 and TRBJ2-7; 8 nucleotides align to TRBD1. The junction had 5 bases not matched to a gene; V was cut back by 3 bases and J by 1 base. Looked up from germline, CDR1 is DFQATT and CDR2 is SNEGSKA (reference sequence). This CDR3 has 14 amino acids.

This clonotype was recorded many times. This chain connects TRBV20-1 to TRBJ2-4; TRBD1 aligns across 8 bases. The junction had 6 bases not matched to a gene; V was cut back by 6 bases and J by 2 bases. CDR1 and CDR2 from the germline V gene are DFQATT and SNEGSKA (reference sequence). The CDR3 spans 14 residues. This CDR3 reads CSAQDRVTKNIQYF. Written as DNA, the CDR3 is TGCAGTGCCCAGGACAGGGTAACCAAAAACATTCAGTACTTC.

V usage is TRBV7-2 and J usage is TRBJ2-5, with a weak D call TRBD1 (6 bases). V was clipped by 2 bases and J by 0 bases, with 10 bases between them. This CDR3 is 15 amino acids long. Germline-derived CDR1 and CDR2 are SGHTA and FQGNSA. The CDR3, as DNA: TGTGCCAGCAGCTTAACAGGGTATTACCAAGAGACCCAGTACTTC. This gives the protein CASSLTGYYQETQYF. Complete variable domain (other parts from reference TRBV7-2 and TRBJ2-5): GAGVSQSPSNKVTEKGKDVELRCDPISGHTALYWYRQSLGQGLEFLIYFQGNSAPDKSGLPSDRFSAERTGGSVSTLTIQRTQQEDSAVYLCASSLTGYYQETQYFGPGTRLLVL.

V usage is TRBV7-2 and J usage is TRBJ2-6; the match to TRBD2 covers 10 bases. This CDR3 has 18 amino acids. The junction had 11 bases not matched to a gene; V was cut back by 5 bases and J by 4 bases. Germline lookup yields CDR1 SGHTA and CDR2 FQGNSA. CDR3 protein: CASSPRTSGTAGANVLTF. The CDR3 DNA follows: TGTGCCAGCAGCCCGAGGACTAGCGGAACTGCCGGGGCCAACGTCCTGACTTTC. Full variable domain (remainder filled in from reference TRBV7-2 and TRBJ2-6): GAGVSQSPSNKVTEKGKDVELRCDPISGHTALYWYRQSLGQGLEFLIYFQGNSAPDKSGLPSDRFSAERTGGSVSTLTIQRTQQEDSAVYLCASSPRTSGTAGANVLTFGAGSRLTVL.

This chain links TRBV20-1 with TRBJ2-1; D uncertain. V gave up 3 bases and J gave up 9 bases, with 12 bases separating them. Germline V gives CDR1 DFQATT, CDR2 SNEGSKA (reference sequence). The CDR3 runs to 12 residues. Written as DNA, the CDR3 is TGCAGTGCTAGTGAAAGCTTCGGTGAGCAGTTCTTC. It codes for CSASESFGEQFF.

The rearrangement joins TRBV12-5 to TRBJ2-7, with a weak D call TRBD1 (5 bases). Germline V CDR1 and CDR2: LGHNT, FRNRAP. The V end lost 1 base, the J end lost 3 bases, and 13 bases lay between the germline ends. There are 15 residues in the CDR3. The CDR3, as DNA: TGTGCTAGTGGTTTGGCCCAGGGTGGCATCTACGAGCAGTACTTC. Translation: CASGLAQGGIYEQYF. The whole variable domain, remainder taken from reference TRBV12-5 and TRBJ2-7, is DARVTQTPRHKVTEMGQEVTMRCQPILGHNTVFWYRQTMMQGLELLAYFRNRAPLDDSGMPKDRFSAEMPDATLATLKIQPSEPRDSAVYFCASGLAQGGIYEQYFGPGTRLTVT.

This clonotype was seen ten or more times. The chain uses TRBV7-9 and TRBJ1-2, with 8 bases lining up with TRBD1. CDR1 SEHNR and CDR2 FQNEAQ come from the germline V gene (reference sequence). The CDR3 consists of 14 residues. V shed 5 bases and J 6 bases; nucleotides not matched to a gene: 8. CDR3 nucleotide sequence: TGTGCCAGCAGCCGATATGACAGGGGCCATGGCTACACCTTC. As protein: CASSRYDRGHGYTF. The full variable domain, completed using reference TRBV7-9 and TRBJ1-2, is DTGVSQNPRHKITKRGQNVTFRCDPISEHNRLYWYRQTLGQGPEFLTYFQNEAQLEKSRLLSDRFSAERPKGSFSTLEIQRTEQGDSAMYLCASSRYDRGHGYTFGSGTRLTVV.

The V and J genes are TRBV4-3 and TRBJ1-4; no definite D call. CDR1 and CDR2 from the germline V gene are LGHNA and YSLEER. This CDR3 has 17 residues. V was shortened by 2 bases and J by 3 bases, with 16 bases between the two germline ends. The DNA for the CDR3 is TGCGCCAGCAGCCAATACCGAAGTGGTGGTTCTAATGAAAAACTGTTTTTT. Translating it yields CASSQYRSGGSNEKLFF.

J is TRBJ2-3 and V is TRBV2; D not certain. V was cut by 3 bases and J by 1 base, with 11 bases left in between. The CDR3 has 15 amino acids. Germline-derived CDR1 and CDR2 are SNHLY and FYNNEI. DNA for the CDR3: TGTGCCAGCAGTGATCGCACCACGGGCACAGATACGCAGTATTTT. Translated, it gives CASSDRTTGTDTQYF. The full variable domain, with the rest looked up from reference TRBV2 and TRBJ2-3, is EPEVTQTPSHQVTQMGQEVILRCVPISNHLYFYWYRQILGQKVEFLVSFYNNEISEKSEIFDDQFSVERPDGSNFTLKIRSTKLEDSAMYFCASSDRTTGTDTQYFGPGTRLTVL.

Worth noting for this clonotype: The junction departs from the called germline gene at one end, perhaps through a read error. This chain links TRBV15 with TRBJ1-2, with 7 bases fitting TRBD1. The CDR3 has 14 amino acids. Germline V lookup: CDR1 LNHNV, CDR2 YYDKDF (reference sequence). CDR3 region: CAASRWTGDNGYTF. For the CDR3, the DNA is TGTGCCGCCAGCCGTTGGACAGGAGATAATGGCTACACCTTC.

CDR3 protein: CSAEQGTRRIDTQYF. The CDR3 DNA sequence: TGCAGTGCCGAGCAGGGGACCCGCAGGATAGATACGCAGTATTTT. The chain recombines TRBV20-1 with TRBJ2-3; D may be TRBD1 (6 bases). Germline V gene lookup returns CDR1 DFQATT and CDR2 SNEGSKA (reference sequence). The CDR3 has 15 amino acids. The ends were cut back, 6 bases at V and 5 bases at J, with 21 bases in the middle.

The chain carries TRBV12-3 or TRBV12-4 and TRBJ1-2; D not resolved. V lost 2 bases and J 2 bases, leaving 15 bases between the germline ends. The CDR3 length is 16 residues. This CDR3 is CASSLSFSPVNYGYTF. CDR3 in DNA: TGTGCCAGCAGTTTATCGTTTAGTCCAGTCAACTATGGCTACACCTTC.

The chain joins TRBV12-3 or TRBV12-4 to TRBJ1-1; D possibly corresponds to TRBD1 (5 bases). This CDR3 comprises 15 residues. V lost 1 base, J lost 4 bases, and 13 bases lay in between. The CDR3 here is CASSLEGTVGTEAFF. CDR3 bases: TGTGCCAGCAGTTTAGAGGGGACGGTGGGCACTGAAGCTTTCTTT.

The chain links TRBV11-2 to TRBJ2-1; 10 bases agree with TRBD2. Per germline, CDR1 SGHAT and CDR2 FQNNGV. J gave up 7 bases and V 8 bases, and 11 bases lay outside the gene matches. The CDR3 has 15 amino acids. The CDR3 coding sequence is TGTGCCAGCTCCTCTAGCGGGAGTCTGACGAATGAGCAGTTCTTC. Translation gives CASSSSGSLTNEQFF.

The chain carries TRBV9 and TRBJ2-7; no clear D gene. The V gene's germline CDR1 is SGDLS and CDR2 YYNGEE. The CDR3 sequence is 14 residues long. V was shortened by 0 bases and J by 3 bases, with 10 bases between the two germline ends. DNA for the CDR3: TGTGCCAGCAGCGTAGAGGAGTGGCGCTACGAGCAGTACTTC. Its translation: CASSVEEWRYEQYF.

The chain recombines TRBV7-2 with TRBJ2-7, with a tentative D call TRBD1 (6 bases). Germline assignment: CDR1 SGHTA and CDR2 FQGNSA. V gave up 2 bases and J gave up 8 bases, with 13 bases separating them. The CDR3 contains 13 residues. In DNA, the CDR3 is TGTGCCAGCAGCTTACGGACAGATGACAAGCAGTACTTC. Its protein product is CASSLRTDDKQYF.

The J gene is TRBJ2-1, the V gene TRBV3-1; the D call may be TRBD1 or TRBD2 (5 bases each). Between the trimmed V and J ends, which lost 4 bases and 5 bases, there was a span of 15 bases. This CDR3 is built from 15 residues. Germline loops: CDR1 LGHDT, CDR2 YNNKEL (reference sequence). In DNA, the CDR3 is TGTGCCAGCAGCCCCCGGGGCAGGGTCCACAATGAGCAGTTCTTC. Translation: CASSPRGRVHNEQFF.

This clonotype was seen a few times. The V call is TRBV6-1, the J call TRBJ2-1, with 7 positions matching TRBD1. Germline loops: CDR1 MNHNS, CDR2 SASEGT. With V trimmed by 6 bases and J by 2 bases, 10 bases remained unmatched. CDR3 length: 16 amino acids. The CDR3 DNA is TGTGCCAGCAGGACGGTGGACAGGTCCCCCTACAATGAGCAGTTCTTC. Its translation is CASRTVDRSPYNEQFF.

This clonotype is a singleton in its sample. A much larger clone differs from this one at a single base, so this may be a read error. V gene TRBV20-1 combines with J gene TRBJ2-4; D is uncertain. The length of the CDR3 is 13 residues. CDR1 DFQATT and CDR2 SNEGSKA come from the germline V gene (reference sequence). In nucleotides, the CDR3 is TGCAGCCAGCTGGGCCTCGCCAAAAACATTCAGTACTTC. Residues: CSQLGLAKNIQYF.

The J gene is TRBJ2-1, the V gene TRBV2; TRBD2 agrees at 8 bases. CDR3 length: 14 amino acids. The ends lost 7 bases at V and 10 bases at J; junction bases unmatched: 12. The germline gives CDR1 SNHLY, CDR2 FYNNEI. The CDR3 DNA reads TGTGCCAGCATCGGCACGGGACTAGTTGGGGAGCAGTTCTTC. It codes for CASIGTGLVGEQFF.

This rearrangement joins TRBV7-2 to TRBJ2-7; the D is unclear. The length of the CDR3 is 15 residues. The V and J ends lost 1 base and 2 bases respectively, with 12 bases between them. Germline lookup yields CDR1 SGHTA and CDR2 FQGNSA. The CDR3 DNA follows: TGTGCCAGCAGCTTAGGTGCACTACCAACCTACGAGCAGTACTTC. It encodes CASSLGALPTYEQYF.

The gene calls are TRBV12-3 or TRBV12-4 and TRBJ1-2; D ambiguous. The CDR3 sequence is 13 residues long. V shed 0 bases and J shed 9 bases, with 11 bases lying between them. DNA for the CDR3: TGTGCCAGCAGTTTAGCGCTGGTCAGGAGCTACACCTTC. It specifies CASSLALVRSYTF.